Here is one T cell receptor beta chain with its context. The antigen is not known. These data belong to a study of T cells in Graves' hyperthyroidism and ophthalmopathy. Study-wide results and limits: Most clonotypes expanded in the thyroid (above 0.001) were also present in blood. Researchers report that a 13 V-J model separated ophthalmopathy from stable hyperthyroidism.

It was RNA transcripts that yielded the amplified TCR beta CDR3 regions. The primer set for the first-round RT-PCR of the TCR CDR3 was HTBI. TCRdb passed the multiplex PCR reads through MiXCR, listing each CDR3 protein once. The sample holds under 350,000 distinct CDR3 sequences, roughly 18% seen once. Trimming cost V 4 bases and J 5 bases, with 14 bases left between them. Per the germline V gene, CDR1 is SGHRS and CDR2 is YFSETQ. The length of the CDR3 is 14 residues. Investigators excluded patients with uncontrolled infection, other autoimmune disease, pregnancy or lactation. Source material: blood. The TCR comes from a woman aged 45-60 years with Graves' hyperthyroidism. V and J are TRBV5-1 and TRBJ2-3; D may be TRBD1 (6 bases). The CDR3 region is CASSLGTTKDTQYF. Here the CDR3 DNA reads TGCGCCAGCAGCCTAGGGACAACGAAAGATACGCAGTATTTT. Complete variable domain (other parts from reference TRBV5-1 and TRBJ2-3): KAGVTQTPRYLIKTRGQQVTLSCSPISGHRSVSWYQQTPGQGLQFLFEYFSETQRNKGNFPGRFSGRQFSNSRSEMNVSTLELGDSALYLCASSLGTTKDTQYFGPGTRLTVL.